This T cell receptor beta chain is from a study of CD8+ T cells in alopecia areata. Study-wide findings and caveats: Clonality was higher in lesional than normal scalp, especially in alopecia totalis/universalis.

Sample treatment: oral pan-JAK inhibitor, 5-10 mg twice daily. RNA, once extracted, was reverse transcribed into cDNA for use as the sequencing template. Method: immunoSEQ multiplex PCR; TCRdb's copy keeps in-frame clones and lacks some. The repertoire includes around 210,000 clones, less than 65% of them detected once, and around 3.9% sits in the top ten. Remarks on this clone: Antigen unknown.

CDR1 SNHLY and CDR2 FYNNEI come from the germline V gene. The length of the CDR3 is 12 residues. J lost 4 bases, V lost 8 bases, and 2 bases had no gene match. This specimen consisted of CD4+ T cells sorted from blood, obtained at week 4, from a patient treated with tofacitinib. This TCR was sampled from a human donor with alopecia areata. The chain joins TRBV2 to TRBJ1-5, with 7 bases lining up with TRBD1. CDR3 sequence: CASGQDNQPQHF. As DNA, the CDR3 is TGTGCCAGCGGACAGGATAATCAGCCCCAGCATTTT. Full variable domain (missing parts from reference TRBV2 and TRBJ1-5): EPEVTQTPSHQVTQMGQEVILRCVPISNHLYFYWYRQILGQKVEFLVSFYNNEISEKSEIFDDQFSVERPDGSNFTLKIRSTKLEDSAMYFCASGQDNQPQHFGDGTRLSIL.